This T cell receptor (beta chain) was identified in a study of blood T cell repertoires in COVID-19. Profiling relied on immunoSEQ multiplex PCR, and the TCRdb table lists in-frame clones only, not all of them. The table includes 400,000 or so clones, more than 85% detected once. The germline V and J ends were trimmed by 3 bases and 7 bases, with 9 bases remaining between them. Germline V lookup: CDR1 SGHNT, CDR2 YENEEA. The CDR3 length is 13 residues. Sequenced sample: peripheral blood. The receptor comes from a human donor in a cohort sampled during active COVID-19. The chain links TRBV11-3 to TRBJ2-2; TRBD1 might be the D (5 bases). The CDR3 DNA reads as TGTGCCAGCAGCTTGGGGCTACACGGGGAGCTGTTTTTT. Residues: CASSLGLHGELFF.